This TCR beta chain was recorded in a study of T cell responses to AZD1222 COVID-19 vaccine. The CDR3 spans 13 residues. V lost 3 bases to trimming and J lost 5 bases, with 5 bases between them. Libraries were prepared by immunoSEQ multiplex PCR; TCRdb keeps only in-frame clonotypes and omits some of them. The sample carries around 140,000 clones, 86% recorded once. Study findings and constraints: Repertoire sampling occurred only after the peak T cell response.

Concerning this clone itself: Antigen: not known.

This chain uses TRBV12-3 or TRBV12-4 with TRBJ1-6; no clear D. Here the sequenced sample was peripheral blood, taken on day 0 of AZD1222 vaccination. This TCR came from an adult in good health. CDR3 coding DNA: TGTGCCAGCAGTTTGCACAATAATTCACCCCTCCACTTT. Its protein product is CASSLHNNSPLHF.